One and the same sample provided the 24 T cell receptor beta chains below, sequenced in a study of shared clonotypes between healthy human individuals. CD8 cells regarded as naive lacked CD45RO, were positively chosen for CCR7, and omitted terminally differentiated effector memory CD45RA+ cells. Profiled with immunoSEQ multiplex PCR; TCRdb holds only in-frame clones, not every one. Of around 2.1 million clones listed, 85% to 95% are singletons. Sequencing was performed on naive CD8+ T cells from PBMCs. These TCRs come from a man between 18 and 29 years old in good health. Some clones in this sample may be carry-over from other donors' samples.

The gene calls are TRBV27 and TRBJ2-5; 7 bases agree with TRBD2. Germline V gene data show CDR1 as MNHEY and CDR2 as SMNVEV (reference sequence). The CDR3 loop spans 16 amino acids. The V segment lost 6 bases and the J segment 3 bases; nucleotides outside the gene matches: 13. The CDR3 coding sequence is TGTGCCAGCAGGAAATGGGGGGATCGGGGGGAAGAGACCCAGTACTTC. This sequence encodes CASRKWGDRGEETQYF.

The rearrangement links TRBV9 to TRBJ2-2; 7 bases line up with TRBD1. The germline CDR1 and CDR2 sequences are SGDLS and YYNGEE. This CDR3 spans 17 amino acids. J was trimmed by 6 bases and V by 3 bases; bases with no gene match: 14. Here the CDR3 DNA reads TGTGCCAGCAGCGCTAAAATCGGGTCAGGGGGTGCCGGGGAGCTGTTTTTT. This sequence encodes CASSAKIGSGGAGELFF.

V is TRBV27 and J is TRBJ1-4; no reliable D call. The length of the CDR3 is 14 residues. Germline lookup yields CDR1 MNHEY and CDR2 SMNVEV (reference sequence). Trimming stripped 4 bases from V and 5 bases from J, with 11 bases between. The CDR3 reads CASSSGQTNEKLFF. The CDR3 DNA sequence: TGTGCCAGCAGTTCGGGTCAGACGAATGAAAAACTGTTTTTT. The complete variable domain, with remaining parts taken from reference TRBV27 and TRBJ1-4, reads EAQVTQNPRYLITVTGKKLTVTCSQNMNHEYMSWYRQDPGLGLRQIYYSMNVEVTDKGDVPEGYKVSRKEKRNFPLILESPSPNQTSLYFCASSSGQTNEKLFFGSGTQLSVL.

The rearrangement joins TRBV5-1 to TRBJ1-1; tentative D call: TRBD1 (5 bases). This CDR3 spans 13 amino acids. Looked up from germline, CDR1 is SGHRS and CDR2 is YFSETQ. V was cut by 4 bases and J by 4 bases, with 11 bases left in between. The CDR3 loop reads CASSPEGATEAFF. The CDR3 DNA follows: TGCGCCAGCAGCCCCGAAGGGGCCACTGAAGCTTTCTTT.

V usage is TRBV13 and J usage is TRBJ2-1; the D call may be TRBD1 or TRBD2 (5 bases each). Trimming cost V 1 base and J 0 bases, with 13 bases left between them. CDR1 and CDR2 (germline): PRHDT, FYEKMQ (reference sequence). The CDR3 is made up of 17 amino acids. The CDR3 loop is CASSLVVGPSSYNEQFF. For the CDR3, the DNA is TGTGCCAGCAGCTTAGTTGTGGGACCGAGCTCCTACAATGAGCAGTTCTTC.

The V and J genes are TRBV6-1 and TRBJ2-5, with TRBD1 matching over 7 bases. Germline V gene data show CDR1 as MNHNS and CDR2 as SASEGT. This CDR3 has 15 residues. V trimming: 2 bases; J trimming: 11 bases; junction bases outside the gene matches: 14. CDR3 sequence (DNA): TGTGCCAGCAGTGAACTGGTGACAGGGTTGAGGGAGCAGTACTTC. This gives the protein CASSELVTGLREQYF.

This chain joins TRBV5-1 and TRBJ2-2, with 10 bases matching TRBD2. J was trimmed by 1 base and V by 7 bases; bases with no gene match: 7. The CDR3 sequence is 16 residues long. From germline, CDR1 is SGHRS and CDR2 YFSETQ. The CDR3 DNA follows: TGCGCCAGCTCTAGCGGGAGAGGGGGGAACACCGGGGAGCTGTTTTTT. It codes for CASSSGRGGNTGELFF.

Here the CDR3 reads CASSGPTGGARYTF. The CDR3 DNA is TGTGCCAGCAGCGGACCGACAGGGGGAGCTCGCTACACCTTC. The chain combines TRBV9 with TRBJ1-2, with 9 nucleotides matching TRBD1. This CDR3 is 14 amino acids long. Germline-derived CDR1 and CDR2 are SGDLS and YYNGEE. V gave up 3 bases and J gave up 9 bases; unmatched junction bases: 9.

The chain has TRBV6-5 and TRBJ2-7; D remains unclear. V was clipped by 5 bases and J by 5 bases, with 10 bases between them. The CDR3 has 12 residues. Germline loops: CDR1 MNHEY, CDR2 SVGAGI. CDR3 coding DNA: TGTGCCAGCAGTCCCGCCACTGACGAGCAGTACTTC. It yields the protein CASSPATDEQYF.

This chain connects TRBV27 to TRBJ1-5, with TRBD1 matching 8 bases. The V gene end was trimmed by 5 bases and the J gene end by 6 bases; junction bases not matched to a gene: 12. The CDR3 consists of 16 residues. CDR1 and CDR2 (germline): MNHEY, SMNVEV (reference sequence). The DNA of the CDR3 is TGTGCCAGCAGTCCGTCGACAGGGGTAATCCTTCAGCCCCAGCATTTT. Amino acid sequence: CASSPSTGVILQPQHF.

V gene TRBV7-2 combines with J gene TRBJ2-3; 12 bases are shared with TRBD2. The CDR3 covers 18 residues. Trimming at V came to 1 base and at J to 4 bases, leaving 9 bases not matched to a gene. CDR1 is SGHTA and CDR2 is FQGNSA in the germline V gene. CDR3 sequence (DNA): TGTGCCAGCAGCTTAGGGGATCTAGCGGGAGGGCCCGCAGATACGCAGTATTTT. Translated, it gives CASSLGDLAGGPADTQYF.

This clone came up once. The chain uses TRBV11-2 and TRBJ2-1, with D perhaps assigned TRBD1 or TRBD2 (5 bases each). The V end lost 6 bases, the J end lost 8 bases, and 14 bases lay between the germline ends. This CDR3 has 13 residues. The V gene's germline CDR1 is SGHAT and CDR2 FQNNGV. CDR3 DNA sequence: TGTGCCAGCAGGGTAGACAGAGGGGATGAGCAGTTCTTC. Its protein is CASRVDRGDEQFF.

Note on this clone: In the same sample, other DNA sequences code for this CDR3. V usage is TRBV4-1 and J usage is TRBJ1-5, with D possibly matching TRBD1 (5 bases). This CDR3 comprises 15 residues. V was trimmed by 1 base and J by 2 bases, leaving 9 bases between them. Germline V gene lookup returns CDR1 MGHRA and CDR2 YSYEKL. CDR3 sequence (DNA): TGCGCCAGCAGCCAAGGTCGGGGGGGCAATCAGCCCCAGCATTTT. This encodes CASSQGRGGNQPQHF.

Regarding this clone: This specimen includes other DNA sequences encoding the same CDR3. The genes are TRBV7-6 and TRBJ2-2; TRBD1 matches at 7 bases. Trimming removed 1 base from V and 7 bases from J; junction bases left unmatched: 3. Germline V gene data show CDR1 as SGHVS and CDR2 as FNYEAQ. The CDR3 covers 14 residues. CDR3 sequence reads: CASSLGGGGGELFF. The CDR3 region has the DNA TGTGCCAGCAGCTTAGGAGGGGGCGGCGGGGAGCTGTTTTTT.

The chain couples TRBV10-3 to TRBJ2-5; D is unresolved. The V end lost 0 bases, the J end lost 5 bases, and 10 bases lay between the germline ends. CDR1 is ENHRY and CDR2 is SYGVKD in the germline V gene. This CDR3 contains 14 residues. The CDR3 bases are TGTGCCATCAGTGAGTCAAGGGTTCGGGAGACCCAGTACTTC. This codes for CAISESRVRETQYF.

V usage is TRBV28 and J usage is TRBJ1-1; possible D gene TRBD1, 6 bases. Germline V CDR1 and CDR2: MDHEN, SYDVKM. Trimming shortened V by 4 bases and J by 2 bases, and 14 bases separated the two germline ends. There are 15 residues in the CDR3. This CDR3 is CASSSHRDENTEAFF. For the CDR3, the DNA is TGTGCCAGCAGTTCCCACAGGGATGAAAACACTGAAGCTTTCTTT.

The chain links TRBV7-9 to TRBJ2-7; 9 bases line up with TRBD1. CDR3 size: 16 residues. Trimming cost V 1 base and J 3 bases; bases outside gene matches: 7. Germline V gene lookup returns CDR1 SEHNR and CDR2 FQNEAQ (reference sequence). The CDR3 is CASSLDRGQGFYEQYF. CDR3 nucleotide sequence: TGTGCCAGCAGCTTAGATAGGGGACAGGGCTTCTACGAGCAGTACTTC.

This rearrangement joins TRBV4-1 to TRBJ1-1; 8 nucleotides align to TRBD1. Trimming removed 1 base from V and 10 bases from J; junction bases left unmatched: 11. The CDR3 consists of 15 residues. In germline, CDR1 is MGHRA, CDR2 YSYEKL. The CDR3 spells CASSQAPATDRGAFF. CDR3 coding DNA: TGCGCCAGCAGCCAAGCCCCCGCGACTGACAGGGGAGCTTTCTTT.

With respect to this clone: The same CDR3 also results from other DNA sequences found in this sample. The rearrangement joins TRBV7-6 to TRBJ2-7; D perhaps matches TRBD2 (5 bases). The CDR3 contains 12 residues. The V and J ends lost 4 bases and 3 bases respectively, with 7 bases between them. Looked up from germline, CDR1 is SGHVS and CDR2 is FNYEAQ. The CDR3 here is CASSSGLYEQYF. CDR3 sequence (DNA): TGTGCCAGCAGCTCCGGACTCTACGAGCAGTACTTC.

This chain joins TRBV9 and TRBJ2-7; TRBD2 might be the D (5 bases). CDR3 length: 15 amino acids. Trimming removed 0 bases at V and 4 bases at J, with 14 bases between. CDR1 is SGDLS and CDR2 is YYNGEE in the germline V gene. Written as DNA, the CDR3 is TGTGCCAGCAGCGTAGGGGAGAGTAGTCTATACGAGCAGTACTTC. This sequence encodes CASSVGESSLYEQYF. The whole variable domain, remainder taken from reference TRBV9 and TRBJ2-7, is DSGVTQTPKHLITATGQRVTLRCSPRSGDLSVYWYQQSLDQGLQFLIQYYNGEERAKGNILERFSAQQFPDLHSELNLSSLELGDSALYFCASSVGESSLYEQYFGPGTRLTVT.

This sequence joins TRBV9 and TRBJ2-7, with a weak D call TRBD1 (5 bases). Germline V CDR1 and CDR2: SGDLS, YYNGEE. Trimming shortened V by 6 bases and J by 2 bases, and 12 bases separated the two germline ends. The CDR3 totals 13 residues. Here the CDR3 DNA reads TGTGCCAGCACCGCAGGACATACCTACGAGCAGTACTTC. Its translation is CASTAGHTYEQYF.

This clone was counted a few times. The genes are TRBV6-1 and TRBJ2-2, with a weak D call TRBD2 (5 bases). V was shortened by 4 bases and J by 8 bases, with 14 bases between the two germline ends. This CDR3 region has 14 residues. The germline gives CDR1 MNHNS, CDR2 SASEGT. The CDR3 loop reads CASSAYLGSGELFF. The CDR3 DNA follows: TGTGCCAGCAGTGCCTACCTTGGGAGTGGGGAGCTGTTTTTT.

The chain couples TRBV7-2 to TRBJ2-3, with D perhaps matching TRBD2 (6 bases). Germline V gives CDR1 SGHTA, CDR2 FQGNSA. This CDR3 is built from 16 residues. V lost 3 bases to trimming and J lost 2 bases, with 15 bases between them. As DNA, the CDR3 is TGTGCCAGCAGCTTGTGGCGGGAAACAGTCACAGATACGCAGTATTTT. Translated: CASSLWRETVTDTQYF.

This clone was seen only once. The chain couples TRBV19 to TRBJ1-2, with no clear D. Germline V lookup: CDR1 LNHDA, CDR2 SQIVND (reference sequence). Trimming took 4 bases from V and 8 from J, leaving 11 bases between them. CDR3 length equals 12 residues. The DNA of the CDR3 is TGTGCCAGTAGTACCTGGGAGGTCGGCTACACCTTC. This encodes CASSTWEVGYTF.